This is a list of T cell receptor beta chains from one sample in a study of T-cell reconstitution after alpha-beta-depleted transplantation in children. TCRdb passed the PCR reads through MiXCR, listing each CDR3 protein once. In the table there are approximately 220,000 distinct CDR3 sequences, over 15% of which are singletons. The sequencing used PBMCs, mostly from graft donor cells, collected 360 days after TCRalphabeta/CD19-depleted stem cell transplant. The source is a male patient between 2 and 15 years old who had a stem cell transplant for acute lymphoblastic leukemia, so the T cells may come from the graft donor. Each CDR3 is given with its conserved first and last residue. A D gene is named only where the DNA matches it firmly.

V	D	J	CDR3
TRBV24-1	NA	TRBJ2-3	CATSDVGQSDTQYF
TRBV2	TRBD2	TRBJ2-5	CASSVAGGQGQETQYF
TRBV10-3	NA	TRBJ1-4	CAISVDTSNEKLFF
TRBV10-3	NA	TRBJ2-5	CAISGDRETQYF
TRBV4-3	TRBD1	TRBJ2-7	CASSRGTGNEQYF
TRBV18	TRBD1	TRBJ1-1	CASSLQGATTEAFF
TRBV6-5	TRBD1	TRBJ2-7	CASRRDRGDSYEQYF
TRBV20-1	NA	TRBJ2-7	CSASPDGAYEQYF
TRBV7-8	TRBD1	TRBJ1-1	CASSWRDRGFTEAFF
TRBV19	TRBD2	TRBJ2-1	CASSIVTSGGYNEQFF
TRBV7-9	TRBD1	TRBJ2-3	CASSWAGTETDTQYF
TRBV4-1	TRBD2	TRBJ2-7	CASSQETSGVRWYF
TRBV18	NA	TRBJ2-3	CASSPLGDTDTQYF
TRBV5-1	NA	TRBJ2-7	CASRGFGQTYEQYF
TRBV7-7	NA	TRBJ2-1	CASSSGNEQFF
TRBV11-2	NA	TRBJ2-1	CASSKGGPRNEQFF
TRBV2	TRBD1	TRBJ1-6	CATSDRGNSPLHF
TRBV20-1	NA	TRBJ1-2	CSARDSDYGYTF
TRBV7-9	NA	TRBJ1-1	CASSLAGRKEAFF
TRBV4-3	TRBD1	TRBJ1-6	CASSQDGQEWTPLHF
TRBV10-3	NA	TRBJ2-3	CAISGSDTQYF
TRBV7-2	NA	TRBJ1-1	CASSVGRNTEAFF
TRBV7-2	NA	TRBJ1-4	CASSHQGGSVIEKLFF
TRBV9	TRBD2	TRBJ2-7	CASSVGVAGDYEQYF
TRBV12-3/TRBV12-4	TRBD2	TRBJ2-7	CASSLASGGDEQYF
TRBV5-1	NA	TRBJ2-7	CASSLEGRTLPYEQYF
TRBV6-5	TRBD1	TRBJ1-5	CASMTGNQPQHF
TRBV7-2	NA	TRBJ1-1	CASSFSQGEAFF
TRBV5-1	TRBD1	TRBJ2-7	CASSLEGTGFYEQYF
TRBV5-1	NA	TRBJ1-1	CASRGGGQLMNTEAFF
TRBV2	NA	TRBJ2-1	CASIATVSHNEQFF
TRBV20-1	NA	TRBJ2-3	CSASYSAESGTDTQYF
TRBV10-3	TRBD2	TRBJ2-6	CAISELADSSGANVLTF
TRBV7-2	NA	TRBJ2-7	CASSSRQAAYEQYF
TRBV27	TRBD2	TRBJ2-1	CASSFPPGLAGGYNEQFF
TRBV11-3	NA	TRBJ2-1	CASSLRQDYNEQFF
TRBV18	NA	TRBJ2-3	CASSPPGLHTDTQYF
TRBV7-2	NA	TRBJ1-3	CASSLGAPGFSGNTIYF
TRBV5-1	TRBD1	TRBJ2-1	CASSLSLLGTGEINEQFF
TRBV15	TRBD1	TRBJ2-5	CATSRDRGSETQYF
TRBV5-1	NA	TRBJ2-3	CASSLEGFSRTGTDTQYF
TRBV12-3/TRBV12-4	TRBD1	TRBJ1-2	CASRRGRDYGYTF